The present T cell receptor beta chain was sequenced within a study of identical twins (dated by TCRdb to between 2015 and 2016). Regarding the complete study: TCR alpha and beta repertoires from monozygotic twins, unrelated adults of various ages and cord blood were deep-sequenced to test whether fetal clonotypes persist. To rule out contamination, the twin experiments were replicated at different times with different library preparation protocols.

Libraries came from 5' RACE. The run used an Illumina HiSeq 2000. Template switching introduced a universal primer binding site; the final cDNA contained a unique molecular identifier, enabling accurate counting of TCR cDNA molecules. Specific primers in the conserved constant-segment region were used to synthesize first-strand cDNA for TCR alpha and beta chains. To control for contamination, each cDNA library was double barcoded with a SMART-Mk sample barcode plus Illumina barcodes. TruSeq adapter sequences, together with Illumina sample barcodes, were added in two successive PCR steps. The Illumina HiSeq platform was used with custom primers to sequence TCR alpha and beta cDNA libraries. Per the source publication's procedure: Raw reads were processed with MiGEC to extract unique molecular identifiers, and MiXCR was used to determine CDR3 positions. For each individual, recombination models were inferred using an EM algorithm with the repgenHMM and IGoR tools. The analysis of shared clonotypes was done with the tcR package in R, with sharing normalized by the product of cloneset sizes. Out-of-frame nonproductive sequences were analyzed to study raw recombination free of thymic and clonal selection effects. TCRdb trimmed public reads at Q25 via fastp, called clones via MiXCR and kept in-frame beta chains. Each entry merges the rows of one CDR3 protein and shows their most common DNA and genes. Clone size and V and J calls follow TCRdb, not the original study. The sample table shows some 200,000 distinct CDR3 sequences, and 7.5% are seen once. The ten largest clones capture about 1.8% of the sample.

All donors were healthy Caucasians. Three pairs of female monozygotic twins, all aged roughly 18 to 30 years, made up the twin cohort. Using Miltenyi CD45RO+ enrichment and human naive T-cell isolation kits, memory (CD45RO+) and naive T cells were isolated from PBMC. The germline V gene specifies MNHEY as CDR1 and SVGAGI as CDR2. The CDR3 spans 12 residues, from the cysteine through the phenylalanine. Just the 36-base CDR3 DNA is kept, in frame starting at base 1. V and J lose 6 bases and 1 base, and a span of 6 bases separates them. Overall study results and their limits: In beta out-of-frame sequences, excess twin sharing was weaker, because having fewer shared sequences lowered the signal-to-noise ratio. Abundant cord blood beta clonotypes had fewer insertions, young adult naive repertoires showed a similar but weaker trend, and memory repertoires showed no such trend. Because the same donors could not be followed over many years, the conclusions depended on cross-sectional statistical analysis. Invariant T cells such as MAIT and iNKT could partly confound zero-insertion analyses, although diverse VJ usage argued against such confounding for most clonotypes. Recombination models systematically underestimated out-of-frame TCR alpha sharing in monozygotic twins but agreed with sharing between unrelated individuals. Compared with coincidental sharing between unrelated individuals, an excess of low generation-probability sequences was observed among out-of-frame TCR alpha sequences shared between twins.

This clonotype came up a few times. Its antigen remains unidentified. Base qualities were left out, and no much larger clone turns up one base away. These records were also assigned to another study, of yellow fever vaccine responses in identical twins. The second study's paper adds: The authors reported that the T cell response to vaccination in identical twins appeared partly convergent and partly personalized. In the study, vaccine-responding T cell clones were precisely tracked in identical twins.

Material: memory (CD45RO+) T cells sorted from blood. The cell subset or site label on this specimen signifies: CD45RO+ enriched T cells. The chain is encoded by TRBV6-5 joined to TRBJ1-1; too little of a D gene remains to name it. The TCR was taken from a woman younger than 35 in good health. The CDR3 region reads CASSRKNTEAFF. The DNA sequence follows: TGTGCCAGCAGCAGGAAGAACACTGAAGCTTTCTTT.